Sequencing of this T cell receptor beta chain was carried out in a study of lymphopenia after photon versus proton radiotherapy. Clones were read by immunoSEQ multiplex PCR, and TCRdb kept only the in-frame ones, dropping some. Counted here are about 50,000 clones, 92% occurring once; the ten biggest clones make up more than 15%. Overall study results and limits: Oligoclonal CD8+ Temra expansion after nadir drove photon patients' diversity drop. Proton therapy kept repertoires fairly stable, unlike photons, which gained effector/memory cells.

This clone was observed once. Its specificity is not known. The CDR3 is made up of 15 amino acids. V shed 4 bases, J shed 6 bases, and the junction held 8 bases outside the gene matches. Sequencing was performed on peripheral blood, taken from a patient treated with photon-based radiotherapy. The sequence was collected from a woman aged 40 to 50 with cholangiocarcinoma. The chain uses TRBV5-3 and TRBJ2-1, with TRBD2 identical over 9 bases. TRBV5-3 is an ORF for which the function is uncertain. The CDR3 here is CARSPKTSGANEQFF. Here the CDR3 DNA reads TGTGCCAGAAGCCCCAAGACTAGCGGTGCCAATGAGCAGTTCTTC.